These T cell receptor beta chains were read from a single sample in a study of shared clonotypes between healthy human individuals. TCRdb's copy holds only in-frame clones and misses some; the assay was immunoSEQ multiplex PCR. The data contain 2 million to 2.5 million clones, around 90% of them seen just once; the ten biggest clones take up 0.37%. Sequenced: naive CD4+ T cells from PBMCs. These receptors all come from a young man in good health. Some clones in this sample may be carry-over from other donors' samples. Both conserved end residues are part of each CDR3. Fields, in order: V gene, J gene, D gene, clone size, CDR3 protein, CDR3 DNA. A D gene is named only where the DNA matches it firmly. Size values are once, few and many counts, or a class for expanded clones, and some rows have none.

TRBV11-2	TRBJ2-1	TRBD2	.	CASSTQLAGEYNEQFF	TGTGCCAGCAGCACACAACTAGCGGGAGAGTACAATGAGCAGTTCTTC
TRBV6-1	TRBJ1-2	.	.	CASSESGPGFFGYTF	TGTGCCAGCAGTGAATCCGGGCCCGGATTTTTCGGCTACACCTTC
TRBV25-1	TRBJ2-7	.	few	CASSERDGAYEQYF	TGTGCCAGCAGTGAGAGGGACGGAGCCTACGAGCAGTACTTC
TRBV4-1	TRBJ2-3	.	.	CASSQDPLSTDTQYF	TGCGCCAGCAGCCAAGATCCTCTTTCCACAGATACGCAGTATTTT
TRBV5-6	TRBJ2-3	TRBD1	.	CASSPLDDRATDTQYF	TGTGCCAGCAGTCCCTTGGACGACAGGGCCACAGATACGCAGTATTTT
TRBV5-4	TRBJ2-3	.	.	CASSGMWSLGGSTDTQYF	TGTGCCAGCAGCGGGATGTGGTCACTCGGGGGCAGCACAGATACGCAGTATTTT
TRBV5-1	TRBJ2-5	.	once	CASSLVVGIAVETQYF	TGCGCCAGCAGCTTGGTTGTGGGAATTGCAGTCGAGACCCAGTACTTC
TRBV11-1	TRBJ2-5	.	.	CASSGRGPQETQYF	TGTGCCAGCAGCGGACGGGGACCCCAAGAGACCCAGTACTTC
TRBV19	TRBJ2-7	.	.	CASSINRFYEQYF	TGTGCCAGTAGTATAAACAGGTTCTACGAGCAGTACTTC
TRBV10-2	TRBJ2-1	.	once	CASSEGGSYNEQFF	TGCGCCAGCAGTGAGGGAGGATCCTACAATGAGCAGTTCTTC
TRBV19	TRBJ2-7	.	.	CASSTANEQYF	TGTGCCAGTAGTACCGCGAACGAGCAGTACTTC
TRBV30	TRBJ1-1	.	.	CAWSVLPRQAFF	TGTGCCTGGAGTGTACTCCCTCGACAAGCTTTCTTT
TRBV5-6	TRBJ2-1	.	.	CASSLYGSSYNEQFF	TGTGCCAGCAGCTTATACGGTAGCTCCTACAATGAGCAGTTCTTC
TRBV2	TRBJ2-1	TRBD2	.	CASIRLAGRYNEQFF	TGTGCCAGCATCAGACTAGCGGGACGCTACAATGAGCAGTTCTTC
TRBV19	TRBJ2-2	.	.	CASTLASGELFF	TGTGCCAGTACCCTAGCCTCCGGGGAGCTGTTTTTT
TRBV27	TRBJ1-1	.	.	CASSLSPWQGDTEAFF	TGTGCCAGCAGTTTATCCCCCTGGCAGGGTGATACTGAAGCTTTCTTT
TRBV30	TRBJ2-7	.	.	CAWSRGGQTGEQYF	TGTGCCTGGAGCCGAGGGGGGCAGACGGGCGAGCAGTACTTC
TRBV28	TRBJ2-2	.	.	CASSDRTVGELFF	TGTGCCAGCAGTGACCGGACGGTCGGGGAGCTGTTTTTT
TRBV4-3	TRBJ1-3	.	.	CASSLTETSGNTIYF	TGCGCCAGCAGTCTGACGGAAACCTCTGGAAACACCATATATTTT
TRBV18	TRBJ2-3	TRBD1	.	CASSPSGTGTDTQYF	TGTGCCAGCTCACCCTCCGGGACAGGCACAGATACGCAGTATTTT
TRBV6-6	TRBJ1-4	.	.	CASSNREGEEKLFF	TGTGCCAGCAGTAACAGGGAGGGGGAAGAAAAACTGTTTTTT
TRBV19	TRBJ1-2	.	once	CATRRERSDYGYTF	TGTGCCACCCGAAGGGAGCGTTCGGACTATGGCTACACCTTC
TRBV5-1	TRBJ2-7	TRBD2	few	CASSLGLAGTYEQYF	TGCGCCAGCAGCTTGGGACTAGCGGGGACCTACGAGCAGTACTTC
TRBV28	TRBJ1-2	TRBD1	.	CASSARTGDYGYTF	TGTGCCAGCAGCGCCCGGACAGGGGACTATGGCTACACCTTC
TRBV19	TRBJ1-4	TRBD1	.	CASSMGTADEKLFF	TGTGCCAGTAGTATGGGGACAGCGGATGAAAAACTGTTTTTT
TRBV7-7	TRBJ2-1	.	once	CASSLEWEIPYNEQFF	TGTGCCAGCAGCTTAGAATGGGAGATCCCCTACAATGAGCAGTTCTTC
TRBV25-1	TRBJ2-2	.	.	CASSAHFLNTGELFF	TGTGCCAGCAGTGCGCACTTCTTGAACACCGGGGAGCTGTTTTTT
TRBV7-9	TRBJ2-3	.	.	CASSSRLLSTDTQYF	TGTGCCAGCAGCTCTAGATTACTTAGCACAGATACGCAGTATTTT
TRBV27	TRBJ1-4	.	.	CASSSIQGGEKLFF	TGTGCCAGCAGTTCCATACAGGGTGGTGAAAAACTGTTTTTT
TRBV2	TRBJ2-1	.	once	CASKTGRAGEQFF	TGTGCCAGCAAGACAGGACGGGCAGGCGAGCAGTTCTTC
TRBV6-1	TRBJ1-1	.	.	CASSEGGGNTEAFF	TGTGCCAGCAGTGAAGGTGGAGGTAACACTGAAGCTTTCTTT
TRBV19	TRBJ1-4	TRBD1	.	CASSGTANEKLFF	TGTGCCAGTAGTGGGACAGCTAATGAAAAACTGTTTTTT
TRBV7-9	TRBJ2-7	.	.	CASSLTGHEQYF	TGTGCCAGCAGCTTGACTGGACACGAGCAGTACTTC
TRBV11-3	TRBJ2-2	.	once	CASSPFVPGRTGELFF	TGTGCCAGCAGCCCCTTCGTCCCAGGACGCACCGGGGAGCTGTTTTTT
TRBV19	TRBJ2-3	TRBD2	.	CASNLAGGGTDTQYF	TGTGCCAGTAATTTAGCGGGAGGTGGCACAGATACGCAGTATTTT
TRBV5-1	TRBJ2-3	.	.	CASSLVPDTDTQYF	TGCGCCAGCAGCTTGGTTCCGGACACAGATACGCAGTATTTT
TRBV30	TRBJ1-2	.	.	CAWSVSVVGGYTF	TGTGCCTGGAGTGTATCGGTTGTCGGGGGCTACACCTTC
TRBV11-2	TRBJ2-1	TRBD2	.	CASSYGLAGGSSYNEQFF	TGTGCCAGCAGCTACGGACTAGCGGGAGGGTCGTCGTACAATGAGCAGTTCTTC
TRBV5-1	TRBJ1-4	.	.	CASGGSPNEKLFF	TGCGCCAGCGGTGGCAGCCCGAATGAAAAACTGTTTTTT
TRBV27	TRBJ2-1	.	.	CASSTVGEQFF	TGTGCCAGCAGTACCGTGGGTGAGCAGTTCTTC
TRBV10-3	TRBJ1-3	.	.	CAISEGGNTIYF	TGTGCCATCAGTGAGGGTGGAAACACCATATATTTT
TRBV28	TRBJ1-5	TRBD1	.	CASSLPGQGYQPQHF	TGTGCCAGCAGTTTACCGGGACAGGGCTATCAGCCCCAGCATTTT
TRBV2	TRBJ2-5	.	.	CASSVGLRKTQYF	TGTGCCAGCAGTGTGGGGTTGCGAAAGACCCAGTACTTC
TRBV6-5	TRBJ2-7	.	.	CASRLGGVKYEQYF	TGTGCCAGCAGGCTTGGGGGCGTAAAGTACGAGCAGTACTTC
TRBV7-3	TRBJ2-2	TRBD2	.	CASSLRAGGQANTGELFF	TGTGCCAGCAGCTTGCGAGCGGGAGGTCAGGCGAACACCGGGGAGCTGTTTTTT
TRBV2	TRBJ1-1	TRBD1	.	CASTTQGAGTEAFF	TGTGCCAGCACTACACAGGGGGCTGGAACTGAAGCTTTCTTT
TRBV7-2	TRBJ2-1	.	once	CASSLQTRNYNEQFF	TGTGCCAGCAGCTTACAGACTAGGAATTACAATGAGCAGTTCTTC
TRBV5-4	TRBJ2-1	.	.	CASSEVGSYNEQFF	TGTGCCAGCAGTGAAGTGGGCAGCTACAATGAGCAGTTCTTC
TRBV28	TRBJ1-1	.	.	CASVVSNTEAFF	TGTGCCAGCGTAGTCTCCAACACTGAAGCTTTCTTT
TRBV28	TRBJ1-5	.	.	CASSLVTASNQPQHF	TGTGCCAGCAGTTTGGTGACAGCGAGCAATCAGCCCCAGCATTTT